This T cell receptor beta chain was retrieved from a study of CD8 T cells in Susac syndrome. Study in general: Sequencing included Susac syndrome patients, over five of them with active disease and 8 or 9 in remission.

Reverse transcription of about 0.5 to 1 ug RNA used random hexamers. MiXCR, applied by TCRdb to the immunoSEQ multiplex PCR reads, yields one record per CDR3 protein. The repertoire holds 120,000 to 150,000 distinct CDR3 sequences, around 95% seen once, with approximately 0.08% in the top ten. The CDR3 consists of 15 residues. In germline, CDR1 is KGHDR, CDR2 SFDVKD. The V and J ends lost 1 base and 2 bases, in that order; junction bases with no gene match: 2. The diagnostic criteria for definite or probable disease, as recently defined, were met by the patients with Susac syndrome. TEMRA cells were enriched by FACS, while CD8+ and CD4+ T cells were obtained through a negative isolation that was performed magnetically.

The material sequenced was CD4+ T cells from PBMCs. The V call is TRBV24-1, the J call TRBJ2-5; 8 nucleotides agree with TRBD1. The sequence was obtained from a human donor with Susac syndrome. This CDR3 is CATSDLNRGQETQYF. The CDR3 DNA reads TGTGCCACCAGTGATTTAAACAGGGGGCAAGAGACCCAGTACTTC.